This T cell receptor (beta chain) was found in a study of blood T cell repertoires in COVID-19 (dated by TCRdb to about 2020). Background on the whole study: Collaborator samples came from the United States, Italy and Spain and covered acute and convalescent phases of COVID-19. A freely available public database, intended as a resource for researchers studying the immune response to SARS-CoV-2, is where the repertoires were released. Deeply sampled blood TCRbeta repertoires from subjects exposed to, actively infected with, or recovered from COVID-19 were included in the dataset. The prospective study material was composed of cDNA or gDNA derived from T cells, B-cell-depleted T cells, or PBMCs. Nearly every sample came with metadata listing a de-identified subject ID, COVID-19 status, age in years and sex. Where available, HLA class I and class II types were taken from metadata supplied by the sample provider and were not determined by assay-based typing. The samples were drawn from two sources: the first 160 participants of the ongoing ImmuneRACE study, and over 950 subjects contributed by 6 global collaborators. Overall results and qualifications from the work: The quantity of clinical and demographic metadata differed by source and by participant and was supplied without curation.

On this clone: Its antigen is not yet known. The input lacks base qualities; no much larger clone sits a single base away.

TCRbeta CDR3 regions were amplified from genomic DNA using the immunoSEQ Assay, a bias-controlled multiplex PCR. In the paper's pipeline: Nucleated cell counts per sample were estimated from amplification of reference gene primers within the assay. To quantify the absolute abundance of each unique TCRbeta CDR3 rearrangement, sequence reads were collapsed and filtered. Productive Simpson clonality was computed per sample as the square root of Simpson's diversity index over productive rearrangements. The table comes from immuneACCESS by way of TCRdb, which keeps in-frame sequences with V and J called. Part of the clones is missing from these tables; in studies checked, under half for an unresolved V gene and the rest for unknown reasons. The DNA was the basis for D and trimming; V, J and clone size are from that table. This sample gives roughly 400,000 clones in total; around nine tenths of them show up just once. Together, the top ten hold approximately 9.3% of the sample.

In the prospective study, participants were roughly 18 to 100 years old, resided in fewer than 25 geographic areas of the United States, and were enrolled through a virtual design. To assign participants to cohorts, the prospective study relied on clinical history that participants themselves reported in a screening survey and a study questionnaire. Recovered participants in ImmuneRACE Cohort 3 were defined by two consecutive negative NP/OP PCR tests, clearance by a healthcare professional, or resolution of symptoms. In the prospective study, mobile phlebotomists collected whole blood, serum and a nasopharyngeal or oropharyngeal swab from each participant. Prospective study participants could optionally give additional blood draws and questionnaires over an approximately 2-month period. Blood samples from the prospective study were shipped frozen or at room temperature prior to DNA extraction.

Material: PBMCs or T cells enriched from blood (not recorded which). The clonotype originates from a woman in her fifties or sixties who had recovered from COVID-19.

The nucleotide sequence is given as TGCGCCAGCACCTCCGAGGGAGCTGGCTACACCTTC. Translated, it reads CASTSEGAGYTF. The chain uses TRBV5-1 and TRBJ1-2; the D gene is not confidently resolved. The CDR3 numbers 12 residues from cysteine through phenylalanine. Just CDR3 DNA is preserved here, 36 bases in frame from base 1. The junction shows trimming of 6 bases on V and 7 bases on J, plus 13 bases between the germline ends. Per the germline V gene, SGHRS is the CDR1 and YFSETQ is the CDR2.